The 2 T cell receptor beta chains in this list originate from one sample, sequenced in a study of T cell changes during pregnancy in multiple sclerosis. Profiled with immunoSEQ multiplex PCR; TCRdb holds only in-frame clones, not every one. The sample carries 56,000 or so clones, about 88% recorded once. Specimen: peripheral blood, collected after pregnancy. Receptors originate from a female donor with multiple sclerosis, enrolled in a pregnancy study.

This chain uses TRBV19 with TRBJ1-2; 8 bases align to TRBD1. The CDR3 has 17 amino acids. J was trimmed by 4 bases and V by 1 base; bases with no gene match: 11. CDR1 is LNHDA, CDR2 SQIVND, per germline (reference sequence). CDR3 DNA sequence: TGTGCCAGTAGTATAGCCACGACAGGGGAAGTGATCTATGGCTACACCTTC. Protein product: CASSIATTGEVIYGYTF.

V and J are TRBV15 and TRBJ2-7; D not certain. This CDR3 has 17 residues. Germline CDR1 LNHNV, CDR2 YYDKDF (reference sequence). Trimming removed 0 bases at V and 4 bases at J, with 19 bases between. The DNA of the CDR3 is TGTGCCACCAGCAGAGACCCACGTATCCCGGAGTTTTACGAGCAGTACTTC. Its protein product is CATSRDPRIPEFYEQYF.